These T cell receptor beta chains were read from a single sample in a study of blood T cell repertoires in COVID-19. Here immunoSEQ multiplex PCR was the method, and the copy in TCRdb shows in-frame clones only, minus some. In the table there are roughly 26,000 clones, around 67% of which are singletons. The sample taken for sequencing was peripheral blood. These receptors were obtained from a man aged 55 to 70 with active or convalescent COVID-19. Both conserved end residues are part of each CDR3. The D gene is left open where the match is weak. Rows give clone size only sometimes, using once, few, many, or a class for an expanded clone.

few	TRBV15	TRBJ1-4	.	TGTGCCACCAGCAGAGGAAATCCGGGGAATGAAAAACTGTTTTTT	CATSRGNPGNEKLFF
.	TRBV7-6	TRBJ1-2	.	TGTGCCAGCAGCTTAGCCAGTACCAACTATGGCTACACCTTC	CASSLASTNYGYTF
few	TRBV27	TRBJ2-1	TRBD2	TGTGCCAGCACCCTTTTGGCTAGCGGGAGTGTGAATGAGCAGTTCTTC	CASTLLASGSVNEQFF
.	TRBV7-8	TRBJ1-2	TRBD1	TGTGCCAGCAGCTTGGGGACAGGGCTCTCCTATGGCTACACCTTC	CASSLGTGLSYGYTF
.	TRBV6-5	TRBJ1-3	TRBD1	TGTGCCAGCAGCCACACAGGGGCTGGAAACACCATATATTTT	CASSHTGAGNTIYF
.	TRBV6-5	TRBJ2-1	.	TGTGCCAGCCATAGCGTTGGACAGAACTACAATGAGCAGTTCTTC	CASHSVGQNYNEQFF
.	TRBV5-5	TRBJ2-5	TRBD2	TGTGCCAGCAGCAACCCATGGACTAGCGGGAGTTTTGGGCAAGAGACCCAGTACTTC	CASSNPWTSGSFGQETQYF
.	TRBV9	TRBJ2-6	TRBD1	TGTGCCAGCAGCTCCCCCCACTCTTGGACAGGATTCTCTGGGGCCAACGTCCTGACTTTC	CASSSPHSWTGFSGANVLTF
.	TRBV4-1	TRBJ1-3	.	TGCGCCAGCAGCCAAGATTATCGGCACAGTGCGAATTTCGGAAACACCATATATTTT	CASSQDYRHSANFGNTIYF
.	TRBV11-2	TRBJ2-7	TRBD1	TGTGCCAGCACCATCGGGACAGGTACCTACGAGCAGTACTTC	CASTIGTGTYEQYF
.	TRBV19	TRBJ2-7	.	TGTGCCAGTAGTACGGGGAGCGAGCAGTACTTC	CASSTGSEQYF
.	TRBV11-3	TRBJ2-5	.	TGTGCCAGCAGCTTAGACACAAGATCGACCCAGTACTTC	CASSLDTRSTQYF
.	TRBV12-5	TRBJ1-5	TRBD1	TGTGCTAGTGGCGTGGGACAGGGGGCTAATCAGCCCCAGCATTTT	CASGVGQGANQPQHF
.	TRBV7-7	TRBJ2-2	TRBD1	TGTGCTAGCAGCTTAATGACAGGGGAGAACACCGGGGAGCTGTTTTTT	CASSLMTGENTGELFF
.	TRBV7-8	TRBJ1-6	.	TGTGCCAGCAGGTCGACAGGCAACTCACCCCTCCACTTT	CASRSTGNSPLHF
.	TRBV5-1	TRBJ2-1	TRBD2	TGCGCCAGCAGCCCGGGGGGGACTAGCGGAAACAATGAGCAGTTCTTC	CASSPGGTSGNNEQFF
once	TRBV30	TRBJ1-1	TRBD1	TGTGCCTGGGGGACAGGTGGGGGTGAAGCTTTCTTT	CAWGTGGGEAFF
few	TRBV7-9	TRBJ2-7	.	TGTGCCAGCAGCTTAGCTGGTTCGGGGGAGCAGTACTTC	CASSLAGSGEQYF
.	TRBV3-1/TRBV3-2	TRBJ2-3	.	TGTGCCAGCAGCCCGGGGAAATCCATGCAGTATTTT	CASSPGKSMQYF
.	TRBV6-5	TRBJ1-1	TRBD1	TGTGCCAGCAGTTACAGGCAGGGGGCTCACGTTGAAGCTTTCTTT	CASSYRQGAHVEAFF
.	TRBV5-1	TRBJ2-5	.	TGCGCCAGCAGCTTGGGCGTTCGGGAGACCCAGTACTTC	CASSLGVRETQYF
.	TRBV2	TRBJ2-3	.	TGTGCCAGCAGTGAAGCGCGAGGGTTTGATACGCAGTATTTT	CASSEARGFDTQYF
.	TRBV3-1/TRBV3-2	TRBJ1-1	.	TGTGCCAGCAGCCAGGTATTACGCCAGGGAGCTTTCTTT	CASSQVLRQGAFF
.	TRBV3-1/TRBV3-2	TRBJ2-7	.	TGTGCCAGCAGCCAAGCGAGCGGTGCCCCCTACGAGCAGTACTTC	CASSQASGAPYEQYF
.	TRBV3-1/TRBV3-2	TRBJ1-1	.	TGTGCCAGCAGCCAGGACAGTTTAATGGCTTTCTTT	CASSQDSLMAFF
few	TRBV5-1	TRBJ2-7	.	TGCGCCAGCAGCTTGGTGGCCCTGACCTACGAGCAGTACTTC	CASSLVALTYEQYF
.	TRBV27	TRBJ2-6	TRBD1	TGTGCCACGGCAGGGCAGGGGGACTCTGGGGCCAACGTCCTGACTTTC	CATAGQGDSGANVLTF
.	TRBV30	TRBJ2-1	.	TGTGCCTGGAGTAAAGGGGGTGAGCAGTTCTTC	CAWSKGGEQFF
few	TRBV2	TRBJ2-5	TRBD2	TGTGCCAGCAGTGCCTTTGGGCCTAGCGGGAGGACGGAGACCCAGTACTTC	CASSAFGPSGRTETQYF
.	TRBV5-4	TRBJ2-5	.	TGTGCCAGCAGCTTGGACCAAAGGGGCAAAGAGACCCAGTACTTC	CASSLDQRGKETQYF
.	TRBV5-8	TRBJ1-6	TRBD1	TGTGCCAGCAGCTTAAAAGACAGGGGGAACTATAATTCACCCCTCCACTTT	CASSLKDRGNYNSPLHF
.	TRBV7-8	TRBJ1-2	TRBD1	TGTGCCAGCAGCTTATTGGACAGGGGAAAAGCTAACTATGGCTACACCTTC	CASSLLDRGKANYGYTF
.	TRBV21-1	TRBJ1-2	.	TGTGCCAGCAGCTTGGCAGATTATGGCTACACCTTC	CASSLADYGYTF
.	TRBV5-4	TRBJ2-7	.	TGTGCCAGCAGCACTAGACAGGCCCACGAGCAGTACTTC	CASSTRQAHEQYF
few	TRBV27	TRBJ2-7	.	TGTGCCAGCAACCGAAGACAGGCATTCTACGAGCAGTACTTC	CASNRRQAFYEQYF
few	TRBV10-3	TRBJ1-1	.	TGTGCCATCAGTGACAGGGGTGGCACTGAAGCTTTCTTT	CAISDRGGTEAFF
.	TRBV5-1	TRBJ1-1	.	TGCGCCAGCAGCTTCGGGGGGACTGAAGCTTTCTTT	CASSFGGTEAFF
few	TRBV19	TRBJ2-7	TRBD1	TGTGCCAGTAGTACCTCCATGGACAGGGAGTTTTTC	CASSTSMDREFF
once	TRBV6-1	TRBJ2-7	.	TGTGCCAGCAGTGATCAGGCGTCCTACGAGCAGTACTTC	CASSDQASYEQYF
.	TRBV14	TRBJ1-2	.	TGTGCCAGCAGCGTTACAGGGAGAGGCTACACCTTC	CASSVTGRGYTF
once	TRBV18	TRBJ2-1	.	TGTGCCAGCTCACCACAGATAGGCGGTAATGAGCAGTTCTTC	CASSPQIGGNEQFF
.	TRBV4-1	TRBJ1-6	.	TGCGCCAGCAGCCAAGATCCAGGGTCCCTTTCACCCCTCCACTTT	CASSQDPGSLSPLHF
.	TRBV9	TRBJ1-3	TRBD1	TGTGCCAGCAGCGGTGCAGGGGGACGGGCGGGAAACACCATATATTTT	CASSGAGGRAGNTIYF
.	TRBV5-4	TRBJ2-7	.	TGTGCCAGCAGCTTGGATAGCGGCTACGAGCAGTACTTC	CASSLDSGYEQYF
.	TRBV27	TRBJ2-2	TRBD2	TGTGCCAGCAGGAGACTGGGACTAGCGGTTTCGAACACCGGGGAGCTGTTTTTT	CASRRLGLAVSNTGELFF
.	TRBV24-1	TRBJ1-1	TRBD1	TGTGCCACCAGTGCAGGGGGGAACACTGAAGCTTTCTTT	CATSAGGNTEAFF
.	TRBV5-4	TRBJ1-2	TRBD1	TGTGCCAGCAGCCGGGGGACAGGGGGGAACTATGGCTACACCTTC	CASSRGTGGNYGYTF
once	TRBV28	TRBJ1-5	.	TGTGCCAGCAGTTTAACGGTTCAGCCCCAGCATTTT	CASSLTVQPQHF
.	TRBV5-4	TRBJ2-7	.	TGTGCCAGCAGCTCCCCGGATGTAGGCTCGAGGGAGCAGTACTTC	CASSSPDVGSREQYF
.	TRBV28	TRBJ2-7	TRBD1	TGTGCCAGCAGTCTACCAGCGGGACAGGGAATAGGTTACGAGCAGTACTTC	CASSLPAGQGIGYEQYF
.	TRBV7-9	TRBJ2-5	TRBD2	TGTGCCAGCAGCTTAGCGACTAGCGGGATGTTCCGGGAGACCCAGTACTTC	CASSLATSGMFRETQYF
.	TRBV7-8	TRBJ1-1	TRBD1	TGTGCCAGCGTCACCGGGACAGGGGTCGGAGCAGCTTTCTTT	CASVTGTGVGAAFF
.	TRBV10-2	TRBJ2-5	TRBD2	TGCGCCAGCAGTGCGGACGGGGGGACCGCGGGGACCCAGTACTTC	CASSADGGTAGTQYF
.	TRBV9	TRBJ2-3	.	TGTGCCAGCAGCGTAGCTTATGGCAGCACAGATACGCAGTATTTT	CASSVAYGSTDTQYF
.	TRBV5-1	TRBJ1-4	.	TGCGCCAGCAGCTCGTCGGGGGAAAAACTGTTTTTT	CASSSSGEKLFF